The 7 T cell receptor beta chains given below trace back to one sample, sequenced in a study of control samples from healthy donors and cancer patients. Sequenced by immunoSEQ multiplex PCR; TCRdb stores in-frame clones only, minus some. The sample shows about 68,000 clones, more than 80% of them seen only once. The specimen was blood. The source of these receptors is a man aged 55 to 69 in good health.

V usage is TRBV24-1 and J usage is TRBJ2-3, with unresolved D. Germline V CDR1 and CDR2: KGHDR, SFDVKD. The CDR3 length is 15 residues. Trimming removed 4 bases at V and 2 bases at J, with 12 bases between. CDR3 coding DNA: TGTGCCACCAGTGACAATAGCAGAAACACAGATACGCAGTATTTT. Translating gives CATSDNSRNTDTQYF.

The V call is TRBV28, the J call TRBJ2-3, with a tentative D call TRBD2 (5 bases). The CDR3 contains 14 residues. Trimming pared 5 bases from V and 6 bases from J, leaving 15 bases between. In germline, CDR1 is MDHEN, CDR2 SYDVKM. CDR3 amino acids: CASSPRGARDTQYF. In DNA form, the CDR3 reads TGTGCCAGCAGTCCCCGGGGAGCGCGGGATACGCAGTATTTT.

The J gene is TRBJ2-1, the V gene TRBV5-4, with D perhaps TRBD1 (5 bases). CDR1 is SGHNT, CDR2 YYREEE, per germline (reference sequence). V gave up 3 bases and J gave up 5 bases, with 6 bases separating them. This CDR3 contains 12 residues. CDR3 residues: CASSWGNNEQFF. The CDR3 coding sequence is TGTGCCAGCAGCTGGGGCAACAATGAGCAGTTCTTC.

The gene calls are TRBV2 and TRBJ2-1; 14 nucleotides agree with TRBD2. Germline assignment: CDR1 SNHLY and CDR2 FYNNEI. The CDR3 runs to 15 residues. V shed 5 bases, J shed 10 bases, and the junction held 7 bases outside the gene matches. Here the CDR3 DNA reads TGTGCCAGCAGTTTGACTAGCGGGAGGGCCTTAGAGCAGTTCTTC. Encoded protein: CASSLTSGRALEQFF. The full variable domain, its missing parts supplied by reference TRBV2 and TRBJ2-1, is EPEVTQTPSHQVTQMGQEVILRCVPISNHLYFYWYRQILGQKVEFLVSFYNNEISEKSEIFDDQFSVERPDGSNFTLKIRSTKLEDSAMYFCASSLTSGRALEQFFGPGTRLTVL.

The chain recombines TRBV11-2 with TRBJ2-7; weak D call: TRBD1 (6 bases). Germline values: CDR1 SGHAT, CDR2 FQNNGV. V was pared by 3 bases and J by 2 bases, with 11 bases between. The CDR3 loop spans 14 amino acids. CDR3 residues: CASSFAQGPYEQYF. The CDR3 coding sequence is TGTGCCAGCAGCTTCGCCCAGGGGCCCTACGAGCAGTACTTC. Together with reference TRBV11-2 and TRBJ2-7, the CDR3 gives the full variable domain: EAGVAQSPRYKIIEKRQSVAFWCNPISGHATLYWYQQILGQGPKLLIQFQNNGVVDDSQLPKDRFSAERLKGVDSTLKIQPAKLEDSAVYLCASSFAQGPYEQYFGPGTRLTVT.

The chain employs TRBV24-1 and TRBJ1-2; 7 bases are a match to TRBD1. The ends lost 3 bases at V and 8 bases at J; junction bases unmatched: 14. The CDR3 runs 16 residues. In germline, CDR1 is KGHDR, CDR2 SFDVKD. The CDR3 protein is CATSDPTGRRGGGYTF. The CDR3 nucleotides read TGTGCCACCAGTGATCCTACAGGGCGGAGAGGGGGCGGCTACACCTTC.

CDR3: CASSQDRANYGYTF. The CDR3 coding sequence is TGTGCCAGCAGCCAGGACAGGGCTAACTATGGCTACACCTTC. The rearrangement links TRBV7-9 to TRBJ1-2, with 8 positions matching TRBD1. CDR1 and CDR2 from the germline V gene are SEHNR and FQNEAQ (reference sequence). The CDR3 runs to 14 residues. The junction had 2 bases not matched to a gene; V was cut back by 5 bases and J by 0 bases.